Listed below are T cell receptor beta chains from one sample, sequenced in a study of blood T cells in healthy people across ages. Using its own MiXCR run on the 5' RACE reads, TCRdb lists one record per CDR3 protein. Of approximately 1.5 million distinct CDR3 sequences listed, roughly a third were seen once; the top ten hold around 10%. Sequencing was done on a sample of blood. The receptors shown here come from a woman between 25 and 40 years old in good health. CDR3s leave out the opening cysteine and the closing phenylalanine or tryptophan. A D gene is named only where the DNA matches it firmly.

j_gene	v_gene	d_gene	CDR3aa
TRBJ2-5	TRBV20-1	NA	SARRNKQETQY
TRBJ1-6	TRBV20-1	NA	SANQVRPLH
TRBJ1-1	TRBV4-1	NA	ASSHIGTSSKSGTEAF
TRBJ2-1	TRBV7-3	NA	ASSGGLPVGGEQF
TRBJ2-1	TRBV7-2	NA	ASSSKTTSLPYNEQF
TRBJ2-5	TRBV28	NA	ASSTPGAVETQY
TRBJ2-3	TRBV2	TRBD2	ASSGGASGSPDTQY
TRBJ1-2	TRBV12-3/TRBV12-4	TRBD1	ASSLRGTGGDYGYT
TRBJ2-1	TRBV6-1	NA	ASSAWALGLADEQF
TRBJ1-5	TRBV15	NA	ATSRTGGIQPQH
TRBJ2-3	TRBV9	TRBD2	ASSPRGGSSTDTQY
TRBJ2-1	TRBV30	NA	AWSTGLNSYNEQF
TRBJ1-2	TRBV28	NA	ASKGDGNYGYT
TRBJ2-6	TRBV5-4	NA	ASSSSLGGGQGYRSGANVLT
TRBJ2-7	TRBV20-1	TRBD2	GATTSGGLHEQY
TRBJ1-2	TRBV10-3	NA	AISESMTVLRYGYT
TRBJ2-1	TRBV9	NA	ASSVGVGFYNEQF
TRBJ1-2	TRBV6-1	NA	ASRDHAGQYGYT
TRBJ2-1	TRBV12-3/TRBV12-4	NA	AGSLKEQLAYNEQF